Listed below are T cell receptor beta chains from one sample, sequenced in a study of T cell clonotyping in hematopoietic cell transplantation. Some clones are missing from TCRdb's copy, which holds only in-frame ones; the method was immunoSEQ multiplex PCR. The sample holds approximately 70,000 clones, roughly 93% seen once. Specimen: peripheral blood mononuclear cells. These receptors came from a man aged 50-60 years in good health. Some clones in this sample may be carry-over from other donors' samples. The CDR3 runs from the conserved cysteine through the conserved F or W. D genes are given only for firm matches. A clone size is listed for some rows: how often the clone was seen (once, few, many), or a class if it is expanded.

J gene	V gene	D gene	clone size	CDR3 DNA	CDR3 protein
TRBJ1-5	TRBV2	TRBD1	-	TGTGCCAGCATCGAAAACAGGGGCGATCAGCCCCAGCATTTT	CASIENRGDQPQHF
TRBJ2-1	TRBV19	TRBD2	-	TGTGCCAGTAGTATAGGGACTAGTGGTGAGCAGTTCTTC	CASSIGTSGEQFF
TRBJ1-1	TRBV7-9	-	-	TGTGCCAGCAGCTTACTAGGGACGGACTCTGAAGCTTTCTTT	CASSLLGTDSEAFF
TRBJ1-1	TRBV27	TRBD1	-	TGTGCCAGCAGTTTACAGGGGGGGAACACTGAAGCTTTCTTT	CASSLQGGNTEAFF
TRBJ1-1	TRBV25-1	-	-	TGTGCCAGCAGTGTGAAGAGAGGGACTGAAGCTTTCTTT	CASSVKRGTEAFF
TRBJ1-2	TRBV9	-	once	TGTGCCAGCAGCACCCGAGGTGAGGGTGGGGACTACTATGGCTACACCTTC	CASSTRGEGGDYYGYTF
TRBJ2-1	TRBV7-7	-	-	TGTGCCAGCAGCCCGAGCTGGGGGGGGCACAATGAGCAGTTCTTC	CASSPSWGGHNEQFF
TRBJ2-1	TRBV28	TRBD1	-	TGTGCCACCAGGCTAGGACAGGGAGCCAATGAGCAGTTCTTC	CATRLGQGANEQFF
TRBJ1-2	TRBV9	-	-	TGTGCCAGCAGCCTCCTACCGGGGTACGGCTACACCTTC	CASSLLPGYGYTF
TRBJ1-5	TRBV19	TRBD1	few	TGTGCCAGTAGCCCCGGGACAGGCAATCAGCCCCAGCATTTT	CASSPGTGNQPQHF
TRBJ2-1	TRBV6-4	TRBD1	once	TGTGCCAGCAGCGGGGAACAGGGGAAGGTGAATGAGCAGTTCTTC	CASSGEQGKVNEQFF
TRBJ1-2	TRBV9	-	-	TGTGCCAGCAGCGCGCCGTCAGGGTCTGGCTACACCTTC	CASSAPSGSGYTF